The source of this T cell receptor beta chain is a study of cytomegalovirus exposure and HLA in healthy donors. From germline, CDR1 is ENHRY and CDR2 SYGVKD. V dropped 4 bases and J dropped 2 bases, with 13 bases sitting between them. This CDR3 contains 15 residues. Primers for the PCR totalled 60 Vbeta and 13 Jbeta. TCRdb's table, derived via immunoSEQ multiplex PCR, lists solely in-frame clones and lacks some. Among 120,000 or so clones listed, more than 65% were seen once. On this clone: Antigen unknown.

Whole-study findings and limits: Certain sequence variants were highly shared and formed a cluster, and this cluster was likely a sequencing artifact. After further analysis at a later stage, 16,951 TCR beta sequences were associated with HLA alleles at 0.05 false discovery rate.

Healthy donors of bone marrow made up the group. Nominal health characterized the donors when sampled, though unrecorded immune exposures were likely. The receptor's source is a woman between 18 and 29 years old in good health and CMV-seronegative. The chain links TRBV10-3 to TRBJ2-3; D perhaps matches TRBD1 (6 bases). The sample was PBMCs. For the CDR3, the DNA is TGTGCCATCAGTGCCCGAGGGGGTCCCACAGATACGCAGTATTTT. Its protein product is CAISARGGPTDTQYF.